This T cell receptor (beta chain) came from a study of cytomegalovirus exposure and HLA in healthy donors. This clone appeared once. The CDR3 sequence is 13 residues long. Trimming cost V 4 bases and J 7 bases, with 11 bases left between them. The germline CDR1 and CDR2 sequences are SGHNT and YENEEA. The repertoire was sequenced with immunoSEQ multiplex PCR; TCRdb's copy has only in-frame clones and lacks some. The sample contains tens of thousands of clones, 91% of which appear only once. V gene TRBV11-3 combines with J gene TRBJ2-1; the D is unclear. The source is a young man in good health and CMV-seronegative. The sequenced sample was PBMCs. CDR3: CASSSSTINEQFF. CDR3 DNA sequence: TGTGCCAGCAGCTCCTCAACTATTAATGAGCAGTTCTTC.